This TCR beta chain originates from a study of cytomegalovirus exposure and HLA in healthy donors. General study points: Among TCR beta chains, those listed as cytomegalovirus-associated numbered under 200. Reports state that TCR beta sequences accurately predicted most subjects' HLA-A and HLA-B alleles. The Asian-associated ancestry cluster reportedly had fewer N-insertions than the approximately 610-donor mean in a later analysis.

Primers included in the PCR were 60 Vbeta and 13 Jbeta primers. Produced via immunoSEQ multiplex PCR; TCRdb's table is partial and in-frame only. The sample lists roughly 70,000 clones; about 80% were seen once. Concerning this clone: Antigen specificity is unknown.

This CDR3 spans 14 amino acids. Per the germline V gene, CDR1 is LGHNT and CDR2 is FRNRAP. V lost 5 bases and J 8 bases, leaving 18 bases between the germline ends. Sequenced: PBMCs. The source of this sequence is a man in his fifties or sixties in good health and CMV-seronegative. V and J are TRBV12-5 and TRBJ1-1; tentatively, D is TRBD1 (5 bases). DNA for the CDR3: TGTGCTAGTGGTCGAAGGATGGGGGGAGGGGAAGCTTTCTTT. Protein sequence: CASGRRMGGGEAFF.